This TCR beta chain came from a study of OX40 agonist ivuxolimab in advanced cancers. Sequencing was performed with immunoSEQ multiplex PCR; in TCRdb, only in-frame clones are kept and a portion is missing. The top ten hold over 4.5% of the sample, which has about 70,000 clones, under 80% seen once. V was trimmed by 3 bases and J by 6 bases, leaving 11 bases between them. CDR3 length: 13 residues. Germline V gene data show CDR1 as LNHDA and CDR2 as SQIVND (reference sequence). The sample holds a few counts of this clone. The chain employs TRBV19 and TRBJ1-1, with D tentatively TRBD1 (6 bases). This clonotype was obtained from an adult with an advanced solid tumor such as melanoma, head and neck, liver or kidney cancer. The material was CD4+ or CD8+ T cells sorted from blood, obtained in a trial of the OX40 agonist ivuxolimab. CDR3 residues: CASSIRGRPEAFF. The DNA of the CDR3 is TGTGCCAGTAGTATCAGGGGAAGACCTGAAGCTTTCTTT.